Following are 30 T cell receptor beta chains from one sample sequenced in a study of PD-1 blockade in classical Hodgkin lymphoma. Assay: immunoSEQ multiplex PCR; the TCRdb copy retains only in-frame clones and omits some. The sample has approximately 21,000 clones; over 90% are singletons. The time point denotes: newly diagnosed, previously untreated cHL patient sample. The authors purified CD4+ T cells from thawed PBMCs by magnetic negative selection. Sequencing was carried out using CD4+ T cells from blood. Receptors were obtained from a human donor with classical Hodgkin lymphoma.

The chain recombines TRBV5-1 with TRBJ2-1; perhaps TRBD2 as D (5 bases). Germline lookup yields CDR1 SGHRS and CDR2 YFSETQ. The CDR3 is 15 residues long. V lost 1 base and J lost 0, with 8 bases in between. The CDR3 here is CASSLYGNSYNEQFF. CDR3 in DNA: TGCGCCAGCAGCTTGTACGGGAACTCCTACAATGAGCAGTTCTTC.

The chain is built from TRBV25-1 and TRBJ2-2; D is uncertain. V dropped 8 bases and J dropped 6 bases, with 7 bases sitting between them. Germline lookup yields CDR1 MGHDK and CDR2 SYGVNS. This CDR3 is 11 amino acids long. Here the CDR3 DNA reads TGTGCCAGCCTTTGGTCCGGGGAGCTGTTTTTT. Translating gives CASLWSGELFF.

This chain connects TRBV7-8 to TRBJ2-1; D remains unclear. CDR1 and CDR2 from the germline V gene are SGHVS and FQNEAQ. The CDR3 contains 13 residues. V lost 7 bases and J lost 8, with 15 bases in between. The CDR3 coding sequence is TGTGCCAGCACCGGAATGGGGTTGTATGAGCAGTTCTTC. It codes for CASTGMGLYEQFF.

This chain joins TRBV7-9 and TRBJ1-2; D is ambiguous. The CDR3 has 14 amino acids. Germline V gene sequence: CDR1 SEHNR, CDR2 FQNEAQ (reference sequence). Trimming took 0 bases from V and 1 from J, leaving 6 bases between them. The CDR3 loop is CASSLAPVNYGYTF. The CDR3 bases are TGTGCCAGCAGCTTAGCGCCGGTTAACTATGGCTACACCTTC.

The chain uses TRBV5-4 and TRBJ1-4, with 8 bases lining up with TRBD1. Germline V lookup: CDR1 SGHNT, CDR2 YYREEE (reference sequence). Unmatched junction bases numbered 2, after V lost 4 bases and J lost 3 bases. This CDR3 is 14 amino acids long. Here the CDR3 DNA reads TGTGCCAGCAGCCCGGGACAGGCTAATGAAAAACTGTTTTTT. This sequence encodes CASSPGQANEKLFF.

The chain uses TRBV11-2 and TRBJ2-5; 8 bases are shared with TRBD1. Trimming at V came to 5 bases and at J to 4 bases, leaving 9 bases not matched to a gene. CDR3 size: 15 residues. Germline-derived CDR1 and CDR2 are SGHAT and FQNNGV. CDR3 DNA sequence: TGTGCCAGCAGCAGGACAGGGAAGGGAGTAGAGACCCAGTACTTC. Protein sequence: CASSRTGKGVETQYF.

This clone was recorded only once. The CDR3 DNA is TGTGCCAGCAGCTTGGTATGGGACGGCTACGAGCAGTACTTC. Its translation is CASSLVWDGYEQYF. J is TRBJ2-7 and V is TRBV5-5; either TRBD1 or TRBD2 may fit D (5 bases each). CDR1 and CDR2 from the germline V gene are SGHKS and YYEKEE (reference sequence). This CDR3 has 14 residues. The germline V and J ends were trimmed by 0 bases and 3 bases, with 10 bases remaining between them.

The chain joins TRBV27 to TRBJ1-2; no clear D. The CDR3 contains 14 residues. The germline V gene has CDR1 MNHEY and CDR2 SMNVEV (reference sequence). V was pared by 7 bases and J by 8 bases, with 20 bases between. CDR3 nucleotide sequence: TGTGCCAGCACCGTACTCACACGGATTGGGGGCTACACCTTC. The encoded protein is CASTVLTRIGGYTF.

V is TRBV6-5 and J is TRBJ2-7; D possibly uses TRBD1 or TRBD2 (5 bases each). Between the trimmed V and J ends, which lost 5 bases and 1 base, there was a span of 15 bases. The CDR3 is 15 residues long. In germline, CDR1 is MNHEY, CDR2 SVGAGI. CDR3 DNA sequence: TGTGCCAGCAGTAAATACCGGGACGGGTCCTACGAGCAGTACTTC. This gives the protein CASSKYRDGSYEQYF.

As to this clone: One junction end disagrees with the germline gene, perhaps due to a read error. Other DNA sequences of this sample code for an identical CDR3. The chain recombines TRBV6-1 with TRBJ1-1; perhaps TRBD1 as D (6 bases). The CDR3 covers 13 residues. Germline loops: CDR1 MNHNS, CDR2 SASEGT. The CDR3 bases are TGTGCCAGTGAACCGGACAGCTACACTGAAGCTTTTTTT. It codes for CASEPDSYTEAFF.

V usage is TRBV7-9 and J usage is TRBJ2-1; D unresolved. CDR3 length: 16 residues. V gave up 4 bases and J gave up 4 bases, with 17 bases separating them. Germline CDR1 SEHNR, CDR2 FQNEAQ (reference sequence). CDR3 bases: TGTGCCAGCAGCTCACTCTCTGCGGCTCTTTACAATGAGCAGTTCTTC. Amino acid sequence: CASSSLSAALYNEQFF. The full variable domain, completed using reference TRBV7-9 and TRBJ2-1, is DTGVSQNPRHKITKRGQNVTFRCDPISEHNRLYWYRQTLGQGPEFLTYFQNEAQLEKSRLLSDRFSAERPKGSFSTLEIQRTEQGDSAMYLCASSSLSAALYNEQFFGPGTRLTVL.

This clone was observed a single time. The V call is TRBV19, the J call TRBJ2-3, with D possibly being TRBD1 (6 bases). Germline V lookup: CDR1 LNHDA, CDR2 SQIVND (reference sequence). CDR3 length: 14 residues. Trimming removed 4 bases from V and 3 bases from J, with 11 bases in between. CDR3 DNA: TGTGCCAGTAGTAGGTACAGGGATACAGATACGCAGTATTTT. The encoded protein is CASSRYRDTDTQYF.

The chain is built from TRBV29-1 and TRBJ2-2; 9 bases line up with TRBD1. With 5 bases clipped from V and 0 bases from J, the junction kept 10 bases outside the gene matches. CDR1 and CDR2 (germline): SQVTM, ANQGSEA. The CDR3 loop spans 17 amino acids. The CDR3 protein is CSVLTRGTGPNTGELFF. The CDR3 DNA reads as TGCAGCGTTCTGACCCGAGGGACAGGGCCGAACACCGGGGAGCTGTTTTTT.

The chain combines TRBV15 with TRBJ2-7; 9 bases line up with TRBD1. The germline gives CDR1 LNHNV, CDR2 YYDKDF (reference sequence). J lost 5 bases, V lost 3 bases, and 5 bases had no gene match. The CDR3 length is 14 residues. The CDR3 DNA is TGTGCCACCAGCAGCGGGACAGGGCTCCACGAGCAGTACTTC. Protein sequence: CATSSGTGLHEQYF.

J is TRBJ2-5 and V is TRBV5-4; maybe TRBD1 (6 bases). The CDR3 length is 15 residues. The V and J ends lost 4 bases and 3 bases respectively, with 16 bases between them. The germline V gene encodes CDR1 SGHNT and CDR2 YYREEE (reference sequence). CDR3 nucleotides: TGTGCCAGCAGCAAAACAAGAGCAGGGGAAGAGACCCAGTACTTC. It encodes CASSKTRAGEETQYF.

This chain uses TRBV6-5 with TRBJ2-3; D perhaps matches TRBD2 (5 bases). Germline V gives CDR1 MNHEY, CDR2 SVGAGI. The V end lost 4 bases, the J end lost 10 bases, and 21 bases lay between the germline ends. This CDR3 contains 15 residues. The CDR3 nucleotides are TGTGCCAGCAGTTTTCTCGGGGTGATGGAGTGGGCGCAGTATTTT. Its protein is CASSFLGVMEWAQYF.

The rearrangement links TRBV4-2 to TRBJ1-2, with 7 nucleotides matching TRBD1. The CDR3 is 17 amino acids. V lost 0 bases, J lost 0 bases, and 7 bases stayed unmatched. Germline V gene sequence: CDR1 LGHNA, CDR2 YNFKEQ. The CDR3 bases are TGTGCCAGCAGCCAAGACCCGGGACAGCTCTCTAACTATGGCTACACCTTC. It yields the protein CASSQDPGQLSNYGYTF.

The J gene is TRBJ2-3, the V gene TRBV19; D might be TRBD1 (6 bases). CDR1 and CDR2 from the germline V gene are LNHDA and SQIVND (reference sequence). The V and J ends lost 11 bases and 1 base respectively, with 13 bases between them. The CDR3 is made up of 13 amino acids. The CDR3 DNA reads TGTGCCTCATCCGACAGGCGCACAGATACGCAGTATTTT. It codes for CASSDRRTDTQYF.

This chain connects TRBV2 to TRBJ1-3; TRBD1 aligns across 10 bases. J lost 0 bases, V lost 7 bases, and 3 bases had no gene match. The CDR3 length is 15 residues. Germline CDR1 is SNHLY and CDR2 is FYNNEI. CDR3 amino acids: CASIRTGGSGNTIYF. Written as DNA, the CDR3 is TGTGCCAGCATTAGGACAGGGGGCTCTGGAAACACCATATATTTT.

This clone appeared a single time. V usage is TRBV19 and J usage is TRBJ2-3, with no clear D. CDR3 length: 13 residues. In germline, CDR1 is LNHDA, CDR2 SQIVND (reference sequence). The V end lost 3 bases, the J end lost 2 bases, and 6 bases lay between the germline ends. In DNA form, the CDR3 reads TGTGCCAGTAGTATTGGGCACACAGATACGCAGTATTTT. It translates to CASSIGHTDTQYF.

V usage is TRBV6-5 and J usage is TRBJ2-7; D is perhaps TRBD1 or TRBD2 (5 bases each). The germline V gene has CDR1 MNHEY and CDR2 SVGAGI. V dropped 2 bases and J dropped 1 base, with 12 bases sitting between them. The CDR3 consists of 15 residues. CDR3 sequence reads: CASSYTGKGSYEQYF. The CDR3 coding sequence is TGTGCCAGCAGTTACACGGGGAAGGGGTCCTACGAGCAGTACTTC.

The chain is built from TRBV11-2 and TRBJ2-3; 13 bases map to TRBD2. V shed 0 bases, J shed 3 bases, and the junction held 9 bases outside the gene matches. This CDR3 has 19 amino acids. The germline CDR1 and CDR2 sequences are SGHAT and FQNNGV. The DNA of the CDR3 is TGTGCCAGCAGCTTAGAAGAGACTAGCGGGAGGTCGGTAACAGATACGCAGTATTTT. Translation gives CASSLEETSGRSVTDTQYF.

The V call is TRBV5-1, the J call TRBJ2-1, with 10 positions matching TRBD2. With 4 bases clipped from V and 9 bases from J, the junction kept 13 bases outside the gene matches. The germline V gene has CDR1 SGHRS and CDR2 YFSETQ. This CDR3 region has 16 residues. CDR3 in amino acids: CASSVISGGPPGEQFF. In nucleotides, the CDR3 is TGCGCCAGCAGCGTAATTAGCGGGGGGCCCCCCGGTGAGCAGTTCTTC.

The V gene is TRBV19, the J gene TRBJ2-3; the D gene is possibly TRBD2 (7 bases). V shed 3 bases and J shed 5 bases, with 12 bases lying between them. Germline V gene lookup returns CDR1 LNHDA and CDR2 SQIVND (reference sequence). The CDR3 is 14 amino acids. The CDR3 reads CASSMGGGGDTQYF. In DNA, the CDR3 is TGTGCCAGTAGTATGGGAGGGGGTGGAGATACGCAGTATTTT. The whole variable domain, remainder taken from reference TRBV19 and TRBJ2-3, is DGGITQSPKYLFRKEGQNVTLSCEQNLNHDAMYWYRQDPGQGLRLIYYSQIVNDFQKGDIAEGYSVSREKKESFPLTVTSAQKNPTAFYLCASSMGGGGDTQYFGPGTRLTVL.

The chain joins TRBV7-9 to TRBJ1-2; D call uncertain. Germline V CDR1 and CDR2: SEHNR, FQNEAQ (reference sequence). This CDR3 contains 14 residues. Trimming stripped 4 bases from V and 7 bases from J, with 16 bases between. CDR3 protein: CASSYSGISVGYTF. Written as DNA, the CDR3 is TGTGCCAGCAGCTACTCCGGGATCTCGGTTGGCTACACCTTC.

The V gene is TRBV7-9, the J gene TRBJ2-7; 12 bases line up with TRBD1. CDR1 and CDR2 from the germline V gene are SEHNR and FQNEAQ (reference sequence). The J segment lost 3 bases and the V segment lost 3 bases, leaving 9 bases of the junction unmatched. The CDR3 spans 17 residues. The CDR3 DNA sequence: TGTGCCAGCAGCTTGGGGGAGGGACAGGGGGCCTTCTACGAGCAGTACTTC. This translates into CASSLGEGQGAFYEQYF.

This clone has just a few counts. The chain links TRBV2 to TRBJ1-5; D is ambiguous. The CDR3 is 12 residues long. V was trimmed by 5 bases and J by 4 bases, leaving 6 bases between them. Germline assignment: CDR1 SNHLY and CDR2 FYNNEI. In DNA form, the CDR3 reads TGTGCCAGCAGTAGGGTAAATCAGCCCCAGCATTTT. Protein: CASSRVNQPQHF.

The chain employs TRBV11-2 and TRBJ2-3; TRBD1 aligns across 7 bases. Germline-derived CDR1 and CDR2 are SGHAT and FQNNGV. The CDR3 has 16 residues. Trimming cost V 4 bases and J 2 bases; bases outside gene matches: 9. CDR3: CASSSDRAAPTDTQYF. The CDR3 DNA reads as TGTGCCAGCAGCTCTGACAGGGCGGCCCCCACAGATACGCAGTATTTT.

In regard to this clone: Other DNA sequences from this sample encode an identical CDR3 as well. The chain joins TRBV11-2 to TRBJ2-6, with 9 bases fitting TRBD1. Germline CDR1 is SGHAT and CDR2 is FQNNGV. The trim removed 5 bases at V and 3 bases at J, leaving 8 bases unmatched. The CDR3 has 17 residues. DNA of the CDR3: TGTGCCAGCAGCACTCGACAGGGGGAAGGTGGGGCCAACGTCCTGACTTTC. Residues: CASSTRQGEGGANVLTF.

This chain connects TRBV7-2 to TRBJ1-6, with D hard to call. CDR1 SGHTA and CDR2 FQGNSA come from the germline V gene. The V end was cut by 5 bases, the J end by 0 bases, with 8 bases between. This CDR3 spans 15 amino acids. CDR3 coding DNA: TGTGCCAGCAGCCCCGGGAGCTCCTATAATTCACCCCTCCACTTT. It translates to CASSPGSSYNSPLHF.